Listed below are T cell receptor beta chains from one sample, sequenced in a study of T cells expressing NK-cell markers. Using the 5' RACE reads, TCRdb records one entry per CDR3 protein without DNA. The sample has 350,000 to 400,000 distinct CDR3 sequences. Sequenced material: blood T cells: a sorted CD56 or NKG2C T cell subset, CD4+ or CD8+ T cells, or bulk PBMC T cells (not recorded which). The receptors stem from a woman between 50 and 59 years old in good health. CDR3s include the opening cysteine and the closing phenylalanine or tryptophan.

>TRBV6-2/TRBV6-3|TRBJ2-1
CASTGGTYNEQFF
>TRBV12-5|TRBJ2-1
CASGLLSGEQFF
>TRBV6-6|TRBJ1-1
CASSRDTAEAFF
>TRBV6-6|TRBJ1-2
CASSYGQAGYGYTF
>TRBV12-3/TRBV12-4|TRBJ2-2
CASRTGGRTGELFF
>TRBV5-1|TRBJ2-7
CASSPEVSSYEQYF
>TRBV20-1|TRBJ2-1
CSARRPPVAGTNEQFF
>TRBV30|TRBJ2-7
CAWGQGFNEQYF
>TRBV24-1|TRBJ2-3
CATSDGLLVSDTQYF
>TRBV5-1|TRBJ2-3
CASSLLSADTDTQYF
>TRBV13|TRBJ2-1
CASSLVAGGTYNEQFF
>TRBV6-5|TRBJ2-7
CASSYVGSSYEQYF
>TRBV20-1|TRBJ1-2
CSARDPGVSNYGYTF
>TRBV5-5|TRBJ2-1
CASSYVTGAGEQFF
>TRBV4-1|TRBJ2-5
CASSQPTSGETQYF
>TRBV12-3/TRBV12-4|TRBJ2-5
CASSLGRGRQETQYF
>TRBV12-3/TRBV12-4|TRBJ1-5
CASRAPGQGAGQPQHF
>TRBV7-6|TRBJ1-1
CASSGFDTEAFF
>TRBV20-1|TRBJ1-1
CSASGAPNTEAFF
>TRBV11-2|TRBJ2-3
CASSSLTGVTDTQYF
>TRBV11-2|TRBJ2-1
CASSWGAGLAGHEQFF
>TRBV12-3/TRBV12-4|TRBJ2-1
CASSSYLAGGQHEQFF
>TRBV11-3|TRBJ2-1
CASRPMGSTYNEQFF
>TRBV19|TRBJ2-2
CASRLAGGSGELFF
>TRBV20-1|TRBJ2-7
CSARGRQNVYEQYF
>TRBV5-6|TRBJ2-1
CASTPSSGRNEQFF
>TRBV19|TRBJ2-2
CAGSIRGENTGELFF
>TRBV6-1|TRBJ2-2
CASSEAGTGGHGELFF
>TRBV20-1|TRBJ2-5
CSARDSASYMGTQYF
>TRBV12-3/TRBV12-4|TRBJ2-1
CASSLSVSGRFSDEQFF
>TRBV4-1|TRBJ1-5
CASSQEGPGASNQPQHF